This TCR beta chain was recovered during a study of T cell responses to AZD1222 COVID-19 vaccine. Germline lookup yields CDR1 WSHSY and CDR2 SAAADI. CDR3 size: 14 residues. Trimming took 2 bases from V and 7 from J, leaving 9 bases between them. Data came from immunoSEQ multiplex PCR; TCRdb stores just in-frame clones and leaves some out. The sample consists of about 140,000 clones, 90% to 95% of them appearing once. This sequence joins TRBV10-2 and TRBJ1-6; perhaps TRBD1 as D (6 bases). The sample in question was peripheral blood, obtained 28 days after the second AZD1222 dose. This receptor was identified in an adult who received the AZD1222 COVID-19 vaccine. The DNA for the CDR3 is TGCGCCAGCAGTGAGCAGGGGAACAATTCACCCCTCCACTTT. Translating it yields CASSEQGNNSPLHF.